Listed below are T cell receptor beta chains from one sample, sequenced in a study of neurological immune-mediated disorders. TCRdb reanalysed the 5' RACE reads using MiXCR and keeps one entry per CDR3 protein. The table shows tens of thousands of distinct CDR3 sequences, with approximately 5.1% occurring only once. The sample was CD4+ T cells from blood. These TCRs come from a man younger than 35 in good health. CDR3s include the opening cysteine and the closing phenylalanine or tryptophan. D genes are given only for firm matches. Clone size is not always given. Where it is, it says once, few, many or a class for expanded clones.

.	TRBJ1-1	.	TRBV20-1	TGCAGTGCTAGTGTTCCACAAGGGAACACTGAAGCTTTCTTT	CSASVPQGNTEAFF
many	TRBJ1-3	.	TRBV20-1	TGCAGTGCTAGCGTCAGTCCCCTCAAGTCTGGAAACACCATATATTTT	CSASVSPLKSGNTIYF
.	TRBJ1-1	TRBD1	TRBV12-3/TRBV12-4	TGTGCCAGCACCCAACAGGGGGCGGAAGCTTTCTTT	CASTQQGAEAFF
many	TRBJ2-1	TRBD2	TRBV2	TGTGCCAGCAGTGGGGTTAGCGGGCCCATCTCCTACAATGAGCAGTTCTTC	CASSGVSGPISYNEQFF
many	TRBJ2-7	TRBD1	TRBV7-2	TGTGCCAGCAGCCGACAGGGCGAAACCTACGAGCAGTACTTC	CASSRQGETYEQYF
many	TRBJ2-7	TRBD2	TRBV6-5	TGTGCCAGCAGTCCGACGGAGACTAGCGGGGTCGGGGCCTACGAGCAGTACTTC	CASSPTETSGVGAYEQYF
many	TRBJ2-1	TRBD1	TRBV27	TGTGCCAGCAGGAGACAGGGGGCGCAATGGAATGAGCAGTTCTTC	CASRRQGAQWNEQFF
many	TRBJ2-3	.	TRBV27	TGTGCCAGCAGTTCTTCTAGCGTCACAGATACGCAGTATTTT	CASSSSSVTDTQYF
many	TRBJ1-1	TRBD1	TRBV6-2/TRBV6-3	TGTGCCAGCAGGATCTCAGGGGGCGGGACTGAAGCTTTCTTT	CASRISGGGTEAFF
many	TRBJ2-2	TRBD2	TRBV7-3	TGTGCCAGCAGCTTAGCGGGGGGGGCCAACACCGGGGAGCTGTTTTTT	CASSLAGGANTGELFF
many	TRBJ2-3	TRBD1	TRBV20-1	TGCAGTGCTAGTGGGACAGAACTCACAGATACGCAGTATTTT	CSASGTELTDTQYF
many	TRBJ2-7	TRBD1	TRBV20-1	TGCAGTGCCTTGTCCCCGGGATGGGGACAGAAGTCCTACGAGCAGTACTTC	CSALSPGWGQKSYEQYF
many	TRBJ1-2	.	TRBV20-1	TGCAGTGCTGCAGAAAACACAGGGTTTTGGCGGAATTACTATGGCTACACCTTC	CSAAENTGFWRNYYGYTF
many	TRBJ2-5	TRBD1	TRBV7-2	TGTGCCAGCAGCTTAGTGGGGACAGCCTCGGGAGAGACCCAGTACTTC	CASSLVGTASGETQYF
.	TRBJ1-5	.	TRBV12-3/TRBV12-4	TGTGCCAGCAGTTTTTCAGGCCCGAATCAGCCCCAGCATTTT	CASSFSGPNQPQHF
many	TRBJ2-2	TRBD1	TRBV5-1	TGCGCCAGCAGCTTTGGTCCCATCATGACAGGGGGATTTTCCGGGGAGCTGTTTTTT	CASSFGPIMTGGFSGELFF
many	TRBJ1-5	.	TRBV6-6	TGTGCCAGCAGTTACTCGACCCATTATAGCAATCAGCCCCAGCATTTT	CASSYSTHYSNQPQHF
many	TRBJ1-4	.	TRBV5-6	TGTGCCAGCAGCCCTATTTCAGCCGGGGATGGGGAAAAACTGTTTTTT	CASSPISAGDGEKLFF
many	TRBJ1-6	.	TRBV7-2	TGTGCCAGCAGCATAGGGGGGGGCTTGCTTTCACCCCTCCACTTT	CASSIGGGLLSPLHF
many	TRBJ1-5	.	TRBV18	TGTGCCAGCTCACCAACGGGGCCAAATCAGCCCCAGCATTTT	CASSPTGPNQPQHF
few	TRBJ2-7	TRBD2	TRBV7-2	TGTGCCAGCAGCTTAGGGGTAGCGGGGCCCTACGAGCAGTACTTC	CASSLGVAGPYEQYF
many	TRBJ2-5	TRBD2	TRBV20-1	TGCAGTGCTAGAGAGTCGCAACTAGCGGGGCCGGGGGAGACCCAGTACTTC	CSARESQLAGPGETQYF
many	TRBJ2-2	TRBD2	TRBV20-1	TGCAGTGCTAGGGAAATACTAGCGGGGGCCACCGGGGAGCTGTTTTTT	CSAREILAGATGELFF
.	TRBJ2-7	TRBD1	TRBV4-1	TGCGCCAGCAGACCTGGGACAGATACCTACGAGCAGTACTTC	CASRPGTDTYEQYF
many	TRBJ2-7	.	TRBV21-1	TGTGCCAGCAGCAAAGATAGGACAGGTTTACCCTACGAGCAGTACTTC	CASSKDRTGLPYEQYF
many	TRBJ1-1	.	TRBV10-3	TGTGCCATCAGTAATCAGGGGCCTGGTACTGAAGCTTTCTTT	CAISNQGPGTEAFF
.	TRBJ2-4	.	TRBV12-3/TRBV12-4	TGTGCCAGCAGTTTAGGGGCCAAAAACATTCAGTACTTC	CASSLGAKNIQYF
many	TRBJ1-1	TRBD1	TRBV6-5	TGTGCCAGTTCGACCTGGACAGGGAAAGGGAACACTGAAGCTTTCTTT	CASSTWTGKGNTEAFF
many	TRBJ1-1	.	TRBV6-5	TGTGCCAGCAGTTATGGCAGCCTGAACACTGAAGCTTTCTTT	CASSYGSLNTEAFF
many	TRBJ1-2	.	TRBV3-1	TGTGCCAGCAGCCAAGGAAACAGGGAGTATGGCTACACCTTC	CASSQGNREYGYTF
many	TRBJ2-5	.	TRBV20-1	TGCAGTGCTCCCCCGCTGAGTAGGAAGGTCAGAGGTCCAGAGACCCAGTACTTC	CSAPPLSRKVRGPETQYF
many	TRBJ2-1	.	TRBV20-1	TGCAGTGCTAACCATGAGCAGTTCTTC	CSANHEQFF
many	TRBJ1-2	TRBD1	TRBV5-1	TGCGCCAGCAGTTATACAGGACAGGGACCCTATGGCTACACCTTC	CASSYTGQGPYGYTF
many	TRBJ2-7	.	TRBV9	TGTGCCAGCAGCTACGGGACCTCCTACGAGCAGTACTTC	CASSYGTSYEQYF
many	TRBJ2-3	.	TRBV5-6	TGTGCCAGCAGCTTGGGGCAACAGTCCTGGCGCACAGATACGCAGTATTTT	CASSLGQQSWRTDTQYF
many	TRBJ2-1	.	TRBV6-2/TRBV6-3	TGTGCCAGCAGTTTCCAGGGGGCGGGGGGGTACAATGAGCAGTTCTTC	CASSFQGAGGYNEQFF
many	TRBJ1-5	.	TRBV5-1	TGCGCCAGCAGCTTGGCCCCGAATAGCAATCAGCCCCAGCATTTT	CASSLAPNSNQPQHF
many	TRBJ1-4	.	TRBV6-5	TGTGCCAGCAGGCCGGGGGGGGCAAATGAAAAACTGTTTTTT	CASRPGGANEKLFF
many	TRBJ2-2	TRBD1	TRBV19	TGTGCCAGTAGTATACGACAGGGAGTATCCGGGGAGCTGTTTTTT	CASSIRQGVSGELFF
many	TRBJ2-5	.	TRBV29-1	TGCAGCGCTGAGGATCCAGGGGAGACCCAGTACTTC	CSAEDPGETQYF
many	TRBJ1-2	.	TRBV7-2	TGTGCCAGCAGCTTAGTATTGGGCGGACTCTATGGCTACACCTTC	CASSLVLGGLYGYTF
many	TRBJ2-5	TRBD1	TRBV4-3	TGCGCCAGCAGCCTCGGTTACCGGACAGGGGGAGAGACCCAGTACTTC	CASSLGYRTGGETQYF
many	TRBJ2-7	TRBD2	TRBV7-8	TGTGCCAGCAGCCTGCGGGGGGAGCAGTACTTC	CASSLRGEQYF